This record concerns one T cell receptor beta chain sequence. This record comes from a study of control samples from healthy donors and cancer patients. The CDR3 is made up of 14 amino acids. Germline loops: CDR1 LNHDA, CDR2 SQIVND (reference sequence). Trimming took 4 bases from V and 5 from J; bases not matched to a gene: 7. Using immunoSEQ multiplex PCR, the repertoire was profiled, and TCRdb retains in-frame clones only, with some absent. The sample holds more than 95,000 clones; around 87% are singletons and the top ten take 7% to 10%. V usage is TRBV19 and J usage is TRBJ1-1; 7 bases match TRBD1. The specimen sequenced was blood. The TCR comes from a man aged 40-55 years in good health. For the CDR3, the DNA is TGTGCCAGTAGTACCGACAGGGCAGGAACTGAAGCTTTCTTT. It is translated as CASSTDRAGTEAFF.